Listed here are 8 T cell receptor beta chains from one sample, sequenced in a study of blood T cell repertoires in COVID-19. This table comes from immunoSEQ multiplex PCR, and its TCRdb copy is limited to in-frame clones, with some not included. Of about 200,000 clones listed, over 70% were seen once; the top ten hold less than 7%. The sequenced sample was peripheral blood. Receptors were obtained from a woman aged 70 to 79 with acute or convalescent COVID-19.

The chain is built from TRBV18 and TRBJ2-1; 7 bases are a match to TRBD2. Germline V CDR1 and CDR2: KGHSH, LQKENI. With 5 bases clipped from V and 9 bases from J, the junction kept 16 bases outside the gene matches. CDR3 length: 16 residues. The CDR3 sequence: CASSSTGTTGYAEQFF. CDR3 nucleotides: TGTGCCAGCTCATCGACCGGGACTACCGGTTATGCTGAGCAGTTCTTC.

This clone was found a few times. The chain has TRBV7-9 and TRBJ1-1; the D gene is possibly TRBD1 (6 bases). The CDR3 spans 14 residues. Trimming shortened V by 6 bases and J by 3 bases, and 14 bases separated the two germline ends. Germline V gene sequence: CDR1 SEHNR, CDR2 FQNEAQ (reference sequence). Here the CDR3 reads CASRAGGRDTEAFF. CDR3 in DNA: TGTGCCAGCAGGGCGGGGGGCAGAGACACTGAAGCTTTCTTT.

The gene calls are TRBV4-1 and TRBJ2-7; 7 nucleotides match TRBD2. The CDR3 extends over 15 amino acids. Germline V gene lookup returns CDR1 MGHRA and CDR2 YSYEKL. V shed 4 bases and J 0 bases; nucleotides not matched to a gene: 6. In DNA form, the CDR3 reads TGCGCCAGCAGCCCGCTAGCGGTTAGCTCCTACGAGCAGTACTTC. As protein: CASSPLAVSSYEQYF.

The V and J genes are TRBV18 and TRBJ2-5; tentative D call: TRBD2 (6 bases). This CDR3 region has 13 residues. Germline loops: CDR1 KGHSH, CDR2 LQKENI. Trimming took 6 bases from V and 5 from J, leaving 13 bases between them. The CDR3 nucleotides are TGTGCCAGCTCGGGAGGTGGTGAGGAGACCCAGTACTTC. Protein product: CASSGGGEETQYF.

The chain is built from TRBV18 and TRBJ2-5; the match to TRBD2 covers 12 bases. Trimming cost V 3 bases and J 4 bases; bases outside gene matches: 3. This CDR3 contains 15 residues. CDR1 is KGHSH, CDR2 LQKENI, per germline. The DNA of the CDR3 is TGTGCCAGCTCACCCGGGACTAGCGGGCGAGAGACCCAGTACTTC. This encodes CASSPGTSGRETQYF.

In nucleotides, the CDR3 is TGTGCCAGCAGCCAATTAGGGACTAGGAGTTACAATGAGCAGTTCTTC. This translates into CASSQLGTRSYNEQFF. The chain couples TRBV3-1 (or the pseudogene TRBV3-2) to TRBJ2-1; TRBD2 matches at 8 bases. Germline V CDR1 and CDR2: LGHDT, YNNKEL (reference sequence). Trimming removed 2 bases from V and 4 bases from J; junction bases left unmatched: 7. The CDR3 is 16 residues long.

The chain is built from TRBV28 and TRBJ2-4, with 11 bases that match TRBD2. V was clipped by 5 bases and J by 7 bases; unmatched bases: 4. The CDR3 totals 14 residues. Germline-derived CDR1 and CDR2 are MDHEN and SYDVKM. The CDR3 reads CASSPRTSGNIQYF. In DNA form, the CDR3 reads TGTGCCAGCAGTCCCCGGACTAGCGGGAACATTCAGTACTTC.

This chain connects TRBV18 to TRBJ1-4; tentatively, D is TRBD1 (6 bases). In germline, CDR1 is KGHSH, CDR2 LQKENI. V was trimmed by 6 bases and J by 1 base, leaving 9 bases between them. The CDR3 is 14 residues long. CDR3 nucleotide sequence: TGTGCCAGCTCTCTACAGGGAACTAATGAAAAACTGTTTTTT. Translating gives CASSLQGTNEKLFF.